This T cell receptor beta chain stems from a study of T cell clonotyping in hematopoietic cell transplantation. Findings and limits, study-wide: After transplant, recipient diversity fell while pathologically expanded clonotypes grew through day 180. Few recipient clonotypes overlapped donors; over 97% were de novo at given depth. Graft donor and pretransplant recipient Inverse Simpson Index values predicted broader posttransplant TCR diversity.

Recipients were bled about 28 days pretransplant and at posttransplant days 30, 100, 180. Assay used: immunoSEQ multiplex PCR; TCRdb lists only in-frame clones, some missing. This sample has approximately 8,500 clones; roughly 79% occur once, and the top ten carry about 4.6%. Germline CDR1 reads LGHNA; CDR2 reads YSLEER. V shed 0 bases and J shed 5 bases, with 17 bases lying between them. The CDR3 has 17 amino acids. On this clone: Its antigen is currently unknown.

This TCR derives from a female patient aged 50-59 years who had an allogeneic stem cell transplant from an unrelated donor, so the T cells may come from the graft donor. Some clones in this sample may be carry-over from other donors' samples. The sample here was peripheral blood mononuclear cells, taken 180 days after allogeneic stem cell transplant. The chain carries TRBV4-3 and TRBJ1-3; no clear D gene. The CDR3 region has the DNA TGCGCCAGCAGCCAAGATCTCGGCAGGACTATCAGAAACACCATATATTTT. This codes for CASSQDLGRTIRNTIYF.